This TCR beta chain was sequenced for a study of cytomegalovirus exposure and HLA in healthy donors. The germline CDR1 and CDR2 sequences are MNHNY and SVGAGI (reference sequence). Deletions cut 7 bases from V and 0 bases from J, with 16 bases between. CDR3 length: 15 residues. Details on this clone: Its antigen remains unidentified.

The primer mix had 60 Vbeta and 13 Jbeta primers. The authors' processing: Among the unique TCR beta chains that a later analysis counted, around 72 million in all, some 10 million were shared. This table comes from immunoSEQ multiplex PCR, and its TCRdb copy is limited to in-frame clones, with some not included. The V and J calls and clone size come from that table; D and trimming were worked out from the DNA. The table lists 85,000 to 100,000 clones, 79% of them singletons. Study-level findings and limits: In a later analysis, about 17,000 TCR beta sequences were associated with HLA alleles at 0.05 false discovery rate.

The source material was PBMCs. The receptor was derived from a male donor in good health and CMV-seropositive. V and J are TRBV6-6 and TRBJ2-7, with D possibly matching TRBD2 (5 bases). The CDR3 sequence is CASKNSGIYSYEQYF. The DNA for the CDR3 is TGTGCCAGCAAGAATTCGGGAATTTACTCCTACGAGCAGTACTTC.